This T cell receptor (beta chain) appears in the sequencing data of a study of identifying expanded T cells in peripheral blood. Germline-derived CDR1 and CDR2 are SGHTA and FQGNSA. The CDR3 runs to 17 residues. Study findings and constraints: Across healthy donors, higher total template counts meant significantly greater approximately two-week count variance. Differentially abundant clones: about 1.2 between replicates, around 16 at roughly 15 days, under 25 at four.

A word on this clone: Its antigen is not known. An end of the junction differs from the germline gene, which may be a read error.

The protocol was immunoSEQ multiplex PCR, while the TCRdb copy is restricted to in-frame clones and leaves out a portion. The data show some 120,000 clones, roughly 80% seen once. No infections or other immune events were documented during collection. This chain uses TRBV7-2 with TRBJ1-4, with D maybe TRBD1 (6 bases). The TCR originated in a person aged 18-69 years in good health. The sequenced sample was blood. The CDR3 DNA follows: TGCGCCAGCAGCCAAGTCGCGGCGGGGGGCGCTTATGAAAAACTGTTTTTT. Translated, it gives CASSQVAAGGAYEKLFF.